A selection of T cell receptor beta chains follows, all from one sample in a study of T-cell memory formation after mild COVID-19. TCRdb re-analysed the 5' RACE reads in MiXCR, keeping a single row per CDR3 protein. The sample contains roughly 340,000 distinct CDR3 sequences, 20% to 25% of which appear only once. The material sequenced was PBMCs or a T cell subset sorted from them (not recorded which). All receptors come from a young man who had mild COVID-19 (a few samples of this study predate the infection). Cell type and time point are not known. Both conserved end residues are part of each CDR3. D genes are given only for firm matches. Size is omitted from some rows. Given values are once, few, many or a class for expanded clones.

TRBV12-3/TRBV12-4	TRBJ1-2	few	-	CASQRSPTTYGYTF	TGTGCCAGCCAGCGGTCTCCAACAACCTATGGCTACACCTTC
TRBV28	TRBJ2-2	-	TRBD1	CASSLEEGAFTGELFF	TGTGCCAGCAGTTTAGAAGAGGGGGCCTTTACCGGGGAGCTGTTTTTT
TRBV6-1	TRBJ2-1	-	-	CASSERRGRSNEQFF	TGTGCCAGCAGTGAAAGGAGGGGGCGGTCGAATGAGCAGTTCTTC
TRBV24-1	TRBJ2-1	-	TRBD2	CATQQRGGLAEQFF	TGTGCCACCCAACAACGGGGGGGCCTGGCTGAGCAGTTCTTC
TRBV6-5	TRBJ1-2	-	-	CASSYSGGPYGYTF	TGTGCCAGCAGTTACTCAGGCGGGCCCTATGGCTACACCTTC
TRBV29-1	TRBJ2-6	-	TRBD1	CSVGQPSSGANVLTF	TGCAGCGTGGGACAGCCTAGCTCTGGGGCCAACGTCCTGACTTTC
TRBV5-1	TRBJ2-3	-	TRBD2	CASSLAGRGGSSTDTQYF	TGCGCCAGCAGCTTGGCTGGGCGGGGGGGATCTAGCACAGATACGCAGTATTTT
TRBV7-7	TRBJ2-5	-	-	CASSLGATGETQYF	TGTGCCAGCAGCTTAGGGGCGACTGGAGAGACCCAGTACTTC
TRBV20-1	TRBJ2-7	many	-	CSARVGRGYEQYF	TGCAGTGCTAGAGTAGGCAGGGGCTACGAGCAGTACTTC
TRBV7-2	TRBJ2-3	many	-	CASSPTRAGNTQYF	TGTGCCAGCAGCCCGACGAGGGCGGGCAATACGCAGTATTTT
TRBV4-3	TRBJ2-7	-	TRBD2	CASSQGPSGGLKYF	TGCGCCAGCAGCCAAGGTCCTAGCGGGGGGCTTAAGTACTTC
TRBV12-3/TRBV12-4	TRBJ2-5	-	TRBD2	CASSSTSGGAGRETQYF	TGTGCCAGCAGTTCGACTAGCGGGGGGGCGGGTCGAGAGACCCAGTACTTC
TRBV6-6	TRBJ1-4	few	TRBD1	CASSYQGAGEKLFF	TGTGCCAGCAGTTACCAGGGGGCAGGGGAAAAACTGTTTTTT
TRBV3-1	TRBJ2-1	-	TRBD1	CASSQVTGTQFNEQFF	TGTGCCAGCAGCCAAGTGACAGGGACCCAATTCAATGAGCAGTTCTTC
TRBV18	TRBJ2-1	many	-	CASSPPGGNEQFF	TGTGCCAGCTCACCACCGGGTGGCAATGAGCAGTTCTTC
TRBV20-1	TRBJ2-7	-	-	CSARGRQRYEQYF	TGCAGTGCTAGAGGGCGGCAGCGCTACGAGCAGTACTTC
TRBV28	TRBJ1-3	few	TRBD1	CASRPMDRIAGNTIYF	TGTGCCAGCAGACCGATGGACAGGATCGCTGGAAACACCATATATTTT
TRBV9	TRBJ1-1	-	-	CASSIGAGGDTEAFF	TGTGCCAGCAGCATAGGGGCGGGTGGGGACACTGAAGCTTTCTTT
TRBV20-1	TRBJ1-5	-	-	CSARSPLNQPQHF	TGCAGTGCTAGGAGTCCGCTTAATCAGCCCCAGCATTTT
TRBV4-3	TRBJ2-3	-	-	CASSQRGKEADTQYF	TGCGCCAGCAGCCAAAGGGGAAAGGAGGCAGATACGCAGTATTTT
TRBV7-3	TRBJ2-1	few	-	CASSSGDEQFF	TGTGCCAGCAGCTCGGGGGATGAGCAGTTCTTC
TRBV10-3	TRBJ1-1	-	-	CAISAMRTEAFF	TGTGCCATCAGTGCGATGAGGACTGAAGCTTTCTTT
TRBV5-1	TRBJ2-5	-	-	CASSGRIQETQYF	TGCGCCAGCAGCGGCAGGATCCAAGAGACCCAGTACTTC
TRBV9	TRBJ2-3	-	-	CASSEGRRDTQYF	TGTGCCAGCAGCGAAGGGAGGAGAGATACGCAGTATTTT
TRBV5-1	TRBJ2-1	few	-	CASSLGGPVGNEQFF	TGCGCCAGCAGCTTGGGGGGCCCCGTGGGCAATGAGCAGTTCTTC
TRBV20-1	TRBJ2-7	few	TRBD2	CSARDRLTSWGGLADPSYEQYF	TGCAGTGCTAGAGATCGCCTAACGTCCTGGGGGGGACTAGCGGATCCCTCCTACGAGCAGTACTTC
TRBV7-2	TRBJ2-1	-	-	CASSSFRGGSYNEQFF	TGTGCCAGCAGCTCGTTCAGGGGAGGCTCCTACAATGAGCAGTTCTTC
TRBV20-1	TRBJ1-1	few	-	CSARLRAGEDTEAFF	TGCAGTGCTAGGCTCAGGGCAGGGGAGGACACTGAAGCTTTCTTT
TRBV7-3	TRBJ2-1	-	-	CASSGASSYNEQFF	TGTGCCAGCAGCGGGGCTAGCTCCTACAATGAGCAGTTCTTC
TRBV7-2	TRBJ2-5	few	TRBD2	CASSLSTSGGQETQYF	TGTGCCAGCAGCCTCTCGACTAGCGGGGGGCAAGAGACCCAGTACTTC
TRBV5-1	TRBJ2-7	-	-	CASSPQGSDREQYF	TGCGCCAGCAGCCCACAGGGTTCGGACCGCGAGCAGTACTTC
TRBV7-8	TRBJ2-1	-	-	CASSQERVTSYNEQFF	TGTGCCAGCAGCCAGGAGAGGGTAACCTCCTACAATGAGCAGTTCTTC
TRBV24-1	TRBJ2-3	many	TRBD1	CATSDSQGARDTQYF	TGTGCCACCAGTGATTCCCAGGGGGCCAGAGATACGCAGTATTTT
TRBV20-1	TRBJ1-6	many	-	CSARVQQGVGSPLHF	TGCAGTGCTAGAGTTCAACAGGGTGTTGGTTCACCCCTCCACTTT
TRBV6-6	TRBJ2-3	few	TRBD2	CASSYSSAGVSTDTQYF	TGTGCCAGCAGTTACTCGTCCGCGGGGGTAAGCACAGATACGCAGTATTTT
TRBV6-2/TRBV6-3	TRBJ1-5	once	TRBD1	CASTSQGASNQPQHF	TGTGCCAGCACCTCCCAGGGGGCGAGCAATCAGCCCCAGCATTTT
TRBV9	TRBJ1-2	-	TRBD1	CASSASTGGGYYGYTF	TGTGCCAGCAGCGCATCGACAGGGGGCGGGTACTATGGCTACACCTTC
TRBV20-1	TRBJ1-2	once	-	CSANSGGYGYTF	TGCAGTGCTAACTCCGGGGGCTATGGCTACACCTTC
TRBV7-3	TRBJ2-1	few	TRBD1	CASSLTGGPTDEQFF	TGTGCCAGCAGCTTGACAGGGGGCCCCACAGATGAGCAGTTCTTC
TRBV29-1	TRBJ1-1	-	-	CSVETVTWVHTEAFF	TGCAGCGTTGAGACAGTCACCTGGGTGCACACTGAAGCTTTCTTT
TRBV7-9	TRBJ2-5	-	-	CASSPGTATRVPMYQETQYF	TGTGCCAGCAGCCCCGGGACCGCAACCAGAGTGCCAATGTACCAAGAGACCCAGTACTTC
TRBV7-2	TRBJ1-2	few	TRBD1	CASSLDRGHRGYTF	TGTGCCAGCAGCTTGGACAGGGGGCACAGAGGCTACACCTTC
TRBV11-2	TRBJ1-2	-	-	CASSSLYRDSGYTF	TGTGCCAGCAGCTCCCTATACAGAGATTCAGGCTACACCTTC
TRBV6-5	TRBJ1-1	-	-	CASVQRSTSRMNTEAFF	TGTGCCAGCGTACAGCGGTCAACTTCAAGAATGAACACTGAAGCTTTCTTT
TRBV12-3/TRBV12-4	TRBJ2-1	few	-	CASRSQGGNEQFF	TGTGCCAGCAGATCTCAGGGGGGGAATGAGCAGTTCTTC
TRBV18	TRBJ1-1	few	-	CASSAGGAGAFF	TGTGCCAGCTCCGCCGGCGGGGCGGGGGCTTTCTTT
TRBV29-1	TRBJ2-1	few	-	CSVVTGDYNEQFF	TGCAGCGTTGTTACAGGAGACTACAATGAGCAGTTCTTC
TRBV3-1	TRBJ2-1	few	-	CASSPVGGEQFF	TGTGCCAGCAGCCCAGTGGGGGGCGAGCAGTTCTTC
TRBV20-1	TRBJ2-3	-	TRBD1	CSAPSRQGWGTDTQYF	TGCAGTGCTCCCTCGAGACAGGGCTGGGGCACAGATACGCAGTATTTT
TRBV4-1	TRBJ1-5	-	-	CASSQGPGFHQPKHF	TGCGCCAGCAGCCAAGGGCCTGGGTTCCACCAGCCCAAGCATTTT
TRBV7-2	TRBJ2-3	many	TRBD2	CASSLGLAGGPSSTDTQYF	TGTGCCAGCAGCTTAGGGCTAGCGGGGGGCCCTTCTAGCACAGATACGCAGTATTTT
TRBV7-6	TRBJ2-2	-	TRBD2	CASSLASGVVAGELFF	TGTGCCAGCAGCTTGGCGAGCGGGGTCGTGGCCGGGGAGCTGTTTTTT
TRBV28	TRBJ2-3	few	-	CASSLWSASTDTQYF	TGTGCCAGCAGTTTGTGGTCGGCGAGCACAGATACGCAGTATTTT
TRBV5-4	TRBJ2-5	few	-	CASSSQAGGETQYF	TGTGCCAGCAGCTCCCAAGCCGGGGGAGAGACCCAGTACTTC